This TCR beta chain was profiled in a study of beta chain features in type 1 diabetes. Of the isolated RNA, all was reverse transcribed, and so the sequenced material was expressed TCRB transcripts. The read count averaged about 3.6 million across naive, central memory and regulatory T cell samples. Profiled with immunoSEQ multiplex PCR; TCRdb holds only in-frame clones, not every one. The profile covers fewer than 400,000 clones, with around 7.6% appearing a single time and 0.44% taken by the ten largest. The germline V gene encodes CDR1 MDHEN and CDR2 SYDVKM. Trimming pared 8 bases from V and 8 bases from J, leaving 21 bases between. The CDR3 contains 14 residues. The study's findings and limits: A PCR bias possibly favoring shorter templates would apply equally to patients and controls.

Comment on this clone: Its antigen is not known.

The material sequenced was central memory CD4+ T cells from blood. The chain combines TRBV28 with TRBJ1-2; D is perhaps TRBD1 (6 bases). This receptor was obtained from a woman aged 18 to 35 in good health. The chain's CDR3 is CASLLSGAERGYTF. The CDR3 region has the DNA TGTGCCAGCCTTCTCTCAGGGGCCGAGCGGGGCTACACCTTC.